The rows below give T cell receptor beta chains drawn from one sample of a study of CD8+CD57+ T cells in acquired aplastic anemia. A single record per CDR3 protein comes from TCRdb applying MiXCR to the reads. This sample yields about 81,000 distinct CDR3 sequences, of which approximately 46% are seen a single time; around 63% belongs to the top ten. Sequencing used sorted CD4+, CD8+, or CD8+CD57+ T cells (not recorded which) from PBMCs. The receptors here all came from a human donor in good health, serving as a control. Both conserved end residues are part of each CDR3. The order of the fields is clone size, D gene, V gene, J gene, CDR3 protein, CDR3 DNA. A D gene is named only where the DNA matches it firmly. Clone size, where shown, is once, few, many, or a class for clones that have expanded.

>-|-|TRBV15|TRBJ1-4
CATTTRGGGKNCFF
-
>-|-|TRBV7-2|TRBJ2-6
CASSLAGRSSGANVLTF
TGTGCCAGCAGCTTAGCTGGACGGAGCTCTGGGGCCAACGTCCTGACTTTC
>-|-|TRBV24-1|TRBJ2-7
CATGEDGQYF
TGTGCCACCGGTGAGGACGGGCAGTACTTC
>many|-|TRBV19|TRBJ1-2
CAIDGGIHGYTF
TGTGCCATCGACGGGGGGATTCATGGCTACACCTTC
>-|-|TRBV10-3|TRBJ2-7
CAISAGWGSYEQYF
TGTGCCATCTCGGCCGGTTGGGGGTCCTACGAGCAGTACTTC
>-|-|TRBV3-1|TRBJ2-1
CASTDQGHNTMFEQFF
TGTGCCAGCACAGATCAGGGCCACAATACAATGTTTGAGCAGTTCTTC
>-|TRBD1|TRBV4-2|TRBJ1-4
CASSQPRGTGGNEKLFF
TGTGCCAGCAGCCAGCCCCGGGGGACAGGGGGTAATGAAAAACTGTTTTTT
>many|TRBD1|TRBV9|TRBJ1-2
CASSRSTGGGMGYTF
TGTGCCAGCAGCCGATCGACAGGGGGCGGGATGGGCTACACCTTC
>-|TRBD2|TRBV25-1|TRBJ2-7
CASSGHALTSGGAYEQYF
TGTGCCAGCAGTGGCCACGCCCTGACTAGCGGGGGGGCCTACGAGCAGTACTTC
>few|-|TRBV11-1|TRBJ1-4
CASSMPKGPGAEKLFF
TGTGCCAGCAGCATGCCTAAGGGTCCAGGGGCTGAAAAACTGTTTTTT
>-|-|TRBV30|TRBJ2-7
CAWSQGPYEQYF
TGTGCCTGGAGCCAGGGGCCCTACGAGCAGTACTTC
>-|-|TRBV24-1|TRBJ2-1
CATSPVGGSYNEQFF
TGTGCCACCAGTCCGGTGGGCGGTTCCTACAATGAGCAGTTCTTC
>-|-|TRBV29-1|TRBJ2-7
CSVDGGNEQYF
TGCAGCGTTGATGGTGGTAATGAGCAGTACTTC
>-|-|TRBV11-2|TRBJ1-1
CVSSLDPGPNTEAFF
TGTGTCAGCAGCTTAGATCCCGGGCCGAACACTGAAGCTTTCTTT